This T cell receptor (beta chain) originates from a study of radiotherapy plus CTLA-4 blockade in lung cancer. Study details: Objective responses were observed in 18% of patients, and disease control was achieved by about 30%.

The study's findings and limits: According to reports, early shifts in blood T cell clones, alongside interferon-beta, forecast response most accurately. Expansion in blood of tumor-derived TCR clones was seen after radiotherapy plus ipilimumab.

TCRdb keeps only in-frame clones here, not all; method: immunoSEQ multiplex PCR. The data hold some 49,000 clones, with roughly 81% observed a single time. Germline V gives CDR1 SGHTA, CDR2 FQGNSA. V was clipped by 3 bases and J by 7 bases; unmatched bases: 14. The CDR3 spans 17 residues. CTLA-4 blockade with ipilimumab, together with focal radiation, was given to patients with chemo-refractory metastatic non-small-cell lung cancer. This clone was found once. The target antigen is unknown. The specimen was peripheral blood, collected from a patient treated with radiotherapy plus ipilimumab. The chain uses TRBV7-2 and TRBJ2-3; 9 bases are a match to TRBD2. The sequence came from a human donor with non-small cell lung cancer whose response to radiotherapy plus ipilimumab could not be evaluated. The CDR3 sequence is CASSFRVSTSGLHTQYF. The DNA for the CDR3 is TGTGCCAGCAGCTTTAGGGTTTCGACTAGCGGTCTGCATACGCAGTATTTT.